This T cell receptor (beta chain) was recovered during a study of T cells in Graves' hyperthyroidism and ophthalmopathy. Germline CDR1 reads DFQATT; CDR2 reads SNEGSKA (reference sequence). The CDR3 totals 14 residues. With 0 bases removed from V and 2 bases from J, the gap between germline ends came to 9 bases. With regard to this clonotype: This clone may be a read error of a much larger clone one base away.

Researchers took RNA transcripts and amplified the TCR beta CDR3 regions from them. Primed by the HTBI set, a first-round RT-PCR was run on the TCR CDR3. MiXCR, applied by TCRdb to the multiplex PCR reads, yields one record per CDR3 protein. The profile shows approximately 640,000 distinct CDR3 sequences, roughly 16% of them singletons. Diagnoses were made from clinical symptoms, serum measures (thyroxine and TRAb), thyroid ultrasound and orbital computed tomography. PBMCs were collected from a 10 ml volume of fresh peripheral blood. The chain couples TRBV20-1 to TRBJ2-3; no definite D call. This TCR was sampled from a woman aged 25 to 39 with Graves' hyperthyroidism. The sample consisted of blood. CDR3 protein: CSARDEEVTDTQYF. As DNA, the CDR3 is TGCAGTGCTAGAGATGAGGAAGTCACAGATACGCAGTATTTT.